Here is one TCR beta chain with its context. Its target is not known. CD4+ T cells that had been cultured provided DNA sequenced with the Oncomine TCR Beta short-read assay. Each CDR3 protein gets one entry after TCRdb re-called the PCR reads with MiXCR. This repertoire shows approximately 15,000 distinct CDR3 sequences, under 40% found once; its top ten account for 13% to 15%. The treatment: roughly 11-day PBMC culture with coronavirus spike peptide pools or control peptides (ViraFEST assay). Half-medium changes with fresh IL-2 medium occurred on days 3 and 7. A negative selection step was used to isolate CD4+ T cells once culture had run for 10 to 11 days. This sample stems from a study of vaccination and CD4 T cells after COVID-19. Study-wide context: Stimulation used overlapping spike peptides from SARS-CoV-2, HCoV-NL63, HCoV-OC43 and HCoV-229E.

Material for sequencing was cultured CD4+ T cells from blood. The clonotype was recovered from a human donor with COVID-19.

CDR3 protein: CAIRTSGAASGELFF. CDR3 sequence (DNA): TGTGCCATCAGGACTAGCGGGGCGGCAAGCGGGGAGCTGTTTTTT. This chain connects TRBV10-3 to TRBJ2-2; 11 bases are a match to TRBD2. This CDR3 comprises 15 residues. The V and J ends lost 6 bases and 7 bases, in that order; junction bases with no gene match: 7. CDR1 and CDR2 from the germline V gene are ENHRY and SYGVKD.